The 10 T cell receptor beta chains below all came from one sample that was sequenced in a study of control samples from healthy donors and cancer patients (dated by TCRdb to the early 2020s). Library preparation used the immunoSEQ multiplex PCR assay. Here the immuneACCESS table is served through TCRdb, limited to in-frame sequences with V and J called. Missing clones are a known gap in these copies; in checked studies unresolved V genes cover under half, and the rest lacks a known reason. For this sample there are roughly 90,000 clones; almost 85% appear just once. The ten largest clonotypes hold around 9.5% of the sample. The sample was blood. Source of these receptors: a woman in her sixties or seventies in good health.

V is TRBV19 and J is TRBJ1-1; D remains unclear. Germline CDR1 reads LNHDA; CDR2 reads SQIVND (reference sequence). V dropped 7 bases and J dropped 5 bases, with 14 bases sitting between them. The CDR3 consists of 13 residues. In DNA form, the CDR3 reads TGTGCCAGTATTGGGAAAGGCTCGACTGAAGCTTTCTTT. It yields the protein CASIGKGSTEAFF.

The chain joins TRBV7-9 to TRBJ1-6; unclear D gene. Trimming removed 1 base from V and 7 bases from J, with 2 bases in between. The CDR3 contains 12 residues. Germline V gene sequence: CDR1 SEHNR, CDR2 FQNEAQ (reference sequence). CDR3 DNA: TGTGCCAGCAGCTTAGAGAATTCACCCCTCCACTTT. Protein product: CASSLENSPLHF. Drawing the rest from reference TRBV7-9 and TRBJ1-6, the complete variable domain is DTGVSQNPRHKITKRGQNVTFRCDPISEHNRLYWYRQTLGQGPEFLTYFQNEAQLEKSRLLSDRFSAERPKGSFSTLEIQRTEQGDSAMYLCASSLENSPLHFGNGTRLTVT.

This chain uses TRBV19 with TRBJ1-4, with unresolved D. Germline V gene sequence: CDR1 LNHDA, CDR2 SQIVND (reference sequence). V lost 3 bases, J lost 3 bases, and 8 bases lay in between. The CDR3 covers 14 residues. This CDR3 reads CASSISSANEKLFF. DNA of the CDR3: TGTGCCAGTAGTATTTCTTCAGCTAATGAAAAACTGTTTTTT.

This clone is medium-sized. In DNA, the CDR3 is TGTGCCATCAGTGCCAGGGACGCCGATTCACCCCTCCACTTT. It encodes CAISARDADSPLHF. The chain joins TRBV10-3 to TRBJ1-6; tentatively, D is TRBD1 (5 bases). CDR3 length equals 14 residues. V lost 4 bases to trimming and J lost 8 bases, with 12 bases between them. CDR1 and CDR2 from the germline V gene are ENHRY and SYGVKD.

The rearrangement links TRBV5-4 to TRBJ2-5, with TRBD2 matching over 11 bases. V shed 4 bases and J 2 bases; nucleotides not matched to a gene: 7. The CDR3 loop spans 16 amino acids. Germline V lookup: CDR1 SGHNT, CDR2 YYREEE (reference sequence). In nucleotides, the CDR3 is TGTGCCAGCAGCCTACTAGCGGGGGTAGATCAAGAGACCCAGTACTTC. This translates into CASSLLAGVDQETQYF.

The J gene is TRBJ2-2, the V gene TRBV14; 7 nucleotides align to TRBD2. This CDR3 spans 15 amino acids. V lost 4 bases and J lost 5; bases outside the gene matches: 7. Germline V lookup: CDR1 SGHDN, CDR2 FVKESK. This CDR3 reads CASSLVAGATGELFF. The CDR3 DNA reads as TGTGCCAGCAGCCTAGTAGCGGGTGCTACCGGGGAGCTGTTTTTT.

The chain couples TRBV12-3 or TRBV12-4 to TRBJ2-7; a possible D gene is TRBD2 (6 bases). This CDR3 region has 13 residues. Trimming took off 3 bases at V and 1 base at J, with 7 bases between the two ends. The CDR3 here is CASSLAGSYEQYF. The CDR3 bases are TGTGCCAGCAGTTTGGCGGGGTCCTACGAGCAGTACTTC.

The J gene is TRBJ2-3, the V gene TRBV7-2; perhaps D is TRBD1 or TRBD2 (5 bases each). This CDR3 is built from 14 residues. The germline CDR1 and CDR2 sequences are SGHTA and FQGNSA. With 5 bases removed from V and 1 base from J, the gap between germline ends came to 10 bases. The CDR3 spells CASSQGRRTDTQYF. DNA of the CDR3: TGTGCCAGCAGCCAGGGACGGCGCACAGATACGCAGTATTTT.

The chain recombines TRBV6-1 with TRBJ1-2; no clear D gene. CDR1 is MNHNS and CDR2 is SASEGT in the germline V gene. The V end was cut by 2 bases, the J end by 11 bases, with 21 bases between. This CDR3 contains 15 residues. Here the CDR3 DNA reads TGTGCCAGCAGTGAACAAGGGTTGAGTCAGTGGCGGTACACCTTC. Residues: CASSEQGLSQWRYTF.

CDR3 amino acids: CSASRLAGGPAQETQYF. As DNA, the CDR3 is TGCAGTGCTAGTCGTCTAGCGGGGGGGCCGGCCCAAGAGACCCAGTACTTC. The chain uses TRBV20-1 and TRBJ2-5; 12 nucleotides agree with TRBD2. There are 17 residues in the CDR3. Per the germline V gene, CDR1 is DFQATT and CDR2 is SNEGSKA (reference sequence). V lost 3 bases to trimming and J lost 1 base; unmatched junction nucleotides: 9.